Each of the 22 T cell receptor beta chains below was sequenced from the same sample in a study of monozygotic twins with inflammatory bowel disease. Following a re-call of the 5' RACE reads, TCRdb has one entry per CDR3 protein and lacks DNA. The sample totals around 370,000 distinct CDR3 sequences. Sequenced: blood. The receptors were gathered from a human donor with ulcerative colitis or Crohn's disease, or a healthy co-twin of an affected twin (not recorded which).

The chain links TRBV20-1 to TRBJ2-7; TCRdb selects TRBD1, and the lack of DNA leaves this call unchecked. Germline V gives CDR1 DFQATT, CDR2 SNEGSKA (reference sequence). The CDR3 length is 16 residues. The CDR3 spells CSARDPLRGSRYEQYF.

The J gene is TRBJ2-2, the V gene TRBV11-2; no DNA is available, so the TRBD2 call from TCRdb remains unchecked. Germline V gene sequence: CDR1 SGHAT, CDR2 FQNNGV. The CDR3 length is 17 residues. The CDR3 protein is CASSLGLAGSSTGELFF.

The chain's CDR3 is CASSLSDTQYF. The rearrangement joins TRBV5-1 to TRBJ2-3. The CDR3 contains 11 residues. Per germline, CDR1 SGHRS and CDR2 YFSETQ.

The chain joins TRBV24-1 to TRBJ2-2; TCRdb outputs TRBD1, but without DNA this stays unchecked. This CDR3 has 14 residues. The germline V gene has CDR1 KGHDR and CDR2 SFDVKD. CDR3 sequence reads: CATSIGRFTGELFF.

The chain links TRBV6-5 to TRBJ2-1; TCRdb names TRBD2, which stays unverified in the absence of DNA. The CDR3 sequence is 16 residues long. Germline V lookup: CDR1 MNHEY, CDR2 SVGAGI. This CDR3 is CASSYSGAGVRNEQFF.

The V call is TRBV6-1, the J call TRBJ2-3; TCRdb designates TRBD1, a call that cannot be tested without DNA. Per germline, CDR1 MNHNS and CDR2 SASEGT. The CDR3 spans 15 residues. This CDR3 reads CASSNQGARSDTQYF.

This chain joins TRBV6-1 and TRBJ1-5; TCRdb returns TRBD1, unconfirmable since there is no DNA. The germline CDR1 and CDR2 sequences are MNHNS and SASEGT. This CDR3 is built from 15 residues. The CDR3 region is CASRLRDRTNQPQHF.

The chain uses TRBV11-2 and TRBJ2-3; the TCRdb call, TRBD2, lacks DNA for checking. Germline V gene data show CDR1 as SGHAT and CDR2 as FQNNGV. CDR3 length: 18 amino acids. The CDR3 loop reads CASSSLAGGRSSTDTQYF.

The rearrangement links TRBV7-9 to TRBJ2-3; TCRdb calls TRBD2, which cannot be checked without DNA. This CDR3 is built from 16 residues. Germline CDR1 reads SEHNR; CDR2 reads FQNEAQ (reference sequence). The CDR3 region is CASSKTLAGSTDTQYF.

The CDR3 here is CASSYTSSGETYQETQYF. The V gene is TRBV6-2 or TRBV6-3, the J gene TRBJ2-5; TCRdb outputs TRBD2, but without DNA this stays unchecked. The CDR3 covers 18 residues. CDR1 and CDR2 (germline): MNHEY, SVGEGT.

The J gene is TRBJ1-1, the V gene TRBV4-3. Germline CDR1 is LGHNA and CDR2 is YSLEER. The CDR3 consists of 14 residues. CDR3 loop: CASSQVTENTEAFF.

The rearrangement links TRBV12-3 or TRBV12-4 to TRBJ2-2; as DNA is missing, the TRBD2 call by TCRdb cannot be tested. CDR3 length: 14 residues. The CDR3 loop is CASLLTSATGELFF.

The chain recombines TRBV7-9 with TRBJ2-2; absent DNA, TCRdb's TRBD2 call cannot be checked. CDR3 length: 14 residues. Germline lookup yields CDR1 SEHNR and CDR2 FQNEAQ (reference sequence). The CDR3 loop reads CASSLVSSPGELFF.

V usage is TRBV12-3 or TRBV12-4 and J usage is TRBJ1-2; TCRdb's D call of TRBD1 is untestable without DNA. The CDR3 contains 12 residues. The CDR3: CASAPGTYGYTF.

The chain is built from TRBV25-1 and TRBJ2-3; the TRBD1 assignment by TCRdb is unverifiable without DNA. There are 16 residues in the CDR3. Germline loops: CDR1 MGHDK, CDR2 SYGVNS. This CDR3 is CASSEPRGTATDTQYF.

The chain joins TRBV15 to TRBJ1-6; the D call of TRBD1 rests on TCRdb alone, since no DNA is present to check it. Germline CDR1 LNHNV, CDR2 YYDKDF (reference sequence). CDR3 length equals 14 residues. CDR3 protein: CATSRGGRGSPLHF. Full variable domain (remainder filled in from reference TRBV15 and TRBJ1-6): DAMVIQNPRYQVTQFGKPVTLSCSQTLNHNVMYWYQQKSSQAPKLLFHYYDKDFNNEADTPDNFQSRRPNTSFCFLDIRSPGLGDTAMYLCATSRGGRGSPLHFGNGTRLTVT.

The V gene is TRBV29-1, the J gene TRBJ2-1; the D call from TCRdb, TRBD1, cannot be confirmed without DNA. CDR3 length equals 13 residues. CDR1 SQVTM and CDR2 ANQGSEA come from the germline V gene. This CDR3 reads CSGEGAQHNEQFF.

The chain recombines TRBV20-1 with TRBJ1-6; the TCRdb call, TRBD1, lacks DNA for checking. The CDR3 has 15 amino acids. CDR1 and CDR2 (germline): DFQATT, SNEGSKA (reference sequence). Here the CDR3 reads CSARGYGTDNSPLHF.

This chain connects TRBV24-1 to TRBJ2-1. The V gene's germline CDR1 is KGHDR and CDR2 SFDVKD. CDR3 length: 16 amino acids. CDR3 residues: CATSDSRVISYNEQFF.

The J gene is TRBJ1-1, the V gene TRBV5-1; the TCRdb D gene call, TRBD1, has no DNA to confirm it. Germline V lookup: CDR1 SGHRS, CDR2 YFSETQ. This CDR3 has 14 residues. CDR3 in amino acids: CASADPQGNTEAFF.

V gene TRBV4-3 combines with J gene TRBJ2-7; TCRdb picks TRBD1, but there is no DNA to check that call. CDR1 and CDR2 from the germline V gene are LGHNA and YSLEER. The CDR3 sequence is 16 residues long. CDR3 sequence: CASSQGGGRGAYEQYF.

The chain uses TRBV6-2 or TRBV6-3 and TRBJ1-5; TCRdb indicates TRBD1, and absent DNA this call remains unverified. The CDR3 loop spans 11 amino acids. Germline CDR1 MNHEY, CDR2 SVGEGT. Here the CDR3 reads CASTSLGPQHF.